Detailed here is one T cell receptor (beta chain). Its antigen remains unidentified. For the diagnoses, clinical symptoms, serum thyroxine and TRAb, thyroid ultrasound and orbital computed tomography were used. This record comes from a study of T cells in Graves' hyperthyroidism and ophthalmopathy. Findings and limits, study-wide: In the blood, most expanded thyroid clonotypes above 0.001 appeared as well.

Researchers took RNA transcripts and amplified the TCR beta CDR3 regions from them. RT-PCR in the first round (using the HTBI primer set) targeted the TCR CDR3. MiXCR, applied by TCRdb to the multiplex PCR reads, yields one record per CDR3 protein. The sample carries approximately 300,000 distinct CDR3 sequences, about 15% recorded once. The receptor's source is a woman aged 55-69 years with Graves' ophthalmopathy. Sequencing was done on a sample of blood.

This chain's CDR3 is CASSLVYPGSYEQYF. In DNA form, the CDR3 reads TGTGCCAGCAGCTTAGTATACCCGGGTTCCTACGAGCAGTACTTC. The V and J genes are TRBV7-6 and TRBJ2-7; no firm D call. Trimming cost V 1 base and J 1 base, with 11 bases left between them. Germline CDR1 is SGHVS and CDR2 is FNYEAQ. The CDR3 length is 15 residues.